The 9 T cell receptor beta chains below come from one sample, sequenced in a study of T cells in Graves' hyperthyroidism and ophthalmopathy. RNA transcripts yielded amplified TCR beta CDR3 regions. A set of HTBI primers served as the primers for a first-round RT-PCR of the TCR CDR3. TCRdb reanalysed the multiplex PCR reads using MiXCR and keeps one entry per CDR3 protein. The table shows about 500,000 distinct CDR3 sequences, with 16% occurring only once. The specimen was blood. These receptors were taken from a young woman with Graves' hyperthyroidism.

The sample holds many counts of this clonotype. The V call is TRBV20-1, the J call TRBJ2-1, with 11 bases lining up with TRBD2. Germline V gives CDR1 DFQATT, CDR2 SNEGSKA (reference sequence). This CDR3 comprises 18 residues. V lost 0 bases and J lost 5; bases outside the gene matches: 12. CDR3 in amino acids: CSARDPRASGGPHNEQFF. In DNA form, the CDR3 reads TGCAGTGCTAGAGATCCCAGGGCTAGCGGGGGGCCCCACAATGAGCAGTTCTTC.

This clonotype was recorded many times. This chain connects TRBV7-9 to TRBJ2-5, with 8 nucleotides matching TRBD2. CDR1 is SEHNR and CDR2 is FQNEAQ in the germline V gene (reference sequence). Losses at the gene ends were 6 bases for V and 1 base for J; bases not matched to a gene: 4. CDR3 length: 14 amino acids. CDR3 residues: CASRNSGAQETQYF. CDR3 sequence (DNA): TGTGCCAGCAGAAATAGCGGGGCCCAAGAGACCCAGTACTTC.

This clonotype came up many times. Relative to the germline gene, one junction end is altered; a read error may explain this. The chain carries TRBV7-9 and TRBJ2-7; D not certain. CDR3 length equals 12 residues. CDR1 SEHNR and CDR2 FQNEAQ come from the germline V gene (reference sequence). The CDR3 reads CASSSQYREQYF. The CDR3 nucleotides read TGCGCCAGCAGCTCACAGTACCGCGAGCAGTACTTC.

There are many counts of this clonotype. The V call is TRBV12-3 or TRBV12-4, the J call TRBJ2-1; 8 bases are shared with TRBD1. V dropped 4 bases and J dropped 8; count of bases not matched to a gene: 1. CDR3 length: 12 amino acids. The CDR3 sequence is CASSSGQDEQFF. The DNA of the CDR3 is TGTGCCAGCAGTTCGGGACAGGATGAGCAGTTCTTC.

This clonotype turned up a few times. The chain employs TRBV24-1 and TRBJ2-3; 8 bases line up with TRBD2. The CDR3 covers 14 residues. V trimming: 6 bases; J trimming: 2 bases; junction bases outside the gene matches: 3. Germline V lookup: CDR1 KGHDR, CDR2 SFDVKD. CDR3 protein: CATSLAGITDTQYF. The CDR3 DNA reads TGTGCCACCAGTTTAGCGGGGATCACAGATACGCAGTATTTT.

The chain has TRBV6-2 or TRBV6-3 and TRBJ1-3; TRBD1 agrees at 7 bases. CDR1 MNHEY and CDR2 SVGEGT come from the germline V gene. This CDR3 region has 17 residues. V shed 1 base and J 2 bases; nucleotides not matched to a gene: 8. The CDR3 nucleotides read TGTGCCAGCAGTTACTACGGGACAGCCTCTACTGGAAACACCATATATTTT. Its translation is CASSYYGTASTGNTIYF.

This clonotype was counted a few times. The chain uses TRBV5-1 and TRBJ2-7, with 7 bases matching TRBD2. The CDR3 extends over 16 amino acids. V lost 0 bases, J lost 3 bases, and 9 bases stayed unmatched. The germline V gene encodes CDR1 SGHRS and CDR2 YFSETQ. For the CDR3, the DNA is TGCGCCAGCAGCTTGGGGGGGACTACCACACACTACGAGCAGTACTTC. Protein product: CASSLGGTTTHYEQYF.

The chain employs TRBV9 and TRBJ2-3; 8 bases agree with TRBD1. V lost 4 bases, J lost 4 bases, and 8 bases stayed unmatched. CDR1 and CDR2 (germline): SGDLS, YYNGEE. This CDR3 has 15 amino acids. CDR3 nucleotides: TGTGCCAGCAGCCTCGGGGGACAGGACGCAGATACGCAGTATTTT. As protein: CASSLGGQDADTQYF.

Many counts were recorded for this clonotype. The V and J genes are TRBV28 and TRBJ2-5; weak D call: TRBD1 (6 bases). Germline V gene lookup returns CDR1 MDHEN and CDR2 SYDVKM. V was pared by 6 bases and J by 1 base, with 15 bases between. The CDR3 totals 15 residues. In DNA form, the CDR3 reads TGTGCCAGCAGGATATCGGGACACATCCAAGAGACCCAGTACTTC. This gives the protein CASRISGHIQETQYF.